A single sample gave rise to the 25 T cell receptor beta chains below, sequenced in a study of siplizumab effects on memory and regulatory T cells. Only in-frame clones appear in the TCRdb table, and some are missing; sequencing was by immunoSEQ multiplex PCR. The data hold about 68,000 clones, with around 93% observed a single time. The sample was CD8+ T cells sorted from blood. The origin of the receptors is a human donor in good health.

The V call is TRBV4-1, the J call TRBJ2-7; D is unclear. Germline lookup yields CDR1 MGHRA and CDR2 YSYEKL. The CDR3 sequence is 14 residues long. Trimming removed 1 base at V and 4 bases at J, with 11 bases between. CDR3 bases: TGCGCCAGCAGCCAAGGACTCTATAGGTACGAGCAGTACTTC. Translating it yields CASSQGLYRYEQYF.

The CDR3 DNA sequence: TGTGCCAGCAGCCAGACAGGGGACACTGAAGCTTTCTTT. Residues: CASSQTGDTEAFF. This chain joins TRBV14 and TRBJ1-1; 8 bases fit TRBD1. This CDR3 is built from 13 residues. V gave up 3 bases and J gave up 3 bases; unmatched junction bases: 0. Per germline, CDR1 SGHDN and CDR2 FVKESK.

This sequence joins TRBV27 and TRBJ2-2; D unresolved. V dropped 5 bases and J dropped 6 bases, with 10 bases sitting between them. The CDR3 runs to 13 residues. CDR1 and CDR2 (germline): MNHEY, SMNVEV (reference sequence). Here the CDR3 DNA reads TGTGCCAGCAGTCCCAGTAGTGCCGGGGAGCTGTTTTTT. Its translation: CASSPSSAGELFF.

This chain uses TRBV27 with TRBJ1-2; no firm D call. The CDR3 has 14 amino acids. The V end was cut by 5 bases, the J end by 8 bases, with 18 bases between. CDR1 and CDR2 (germline): MNHEY, SMNVEV (reference sequence). The CDR3 sequence: CASSPIPFLEGYTF. CDR3 DNA sequence: TGTGCCAGCAGTCCGATTCCTTTCTTGGAGGGCTACACCTTC.

The V and J genes are TRBV9 and TRBJ2-4; D remains ambiguous. The CDR3 covers 13 residues. V gave up 0 bases and J gave up 4 bases, with 5 bases separating them. Germline assignment: CDR1 SGDLS and CDR2 YYNGEE. The DNA for the CDR3 is TGTGCCAGCAGCGTAGGTAATAAAAACATTCAGTACTTC. This translates into CASSVGNKNIQYF.

The rearrangement links TRBV4-2 to TRBJ2-7; D possibly corresponds to TRBD2 (5 bases). The germline V gene has CDR1 LGHNA and CDR2 YNFKEQ. V lost 4 bases and J lost 7, with 11 bases in between. The CDR3 contains 12 residues. The CDR3 region is CASSPFGGEQYF. As DNA, the CDR3 is TGTGCCAGCAGCCCCTTTGGAGGAGAGCAGTACTTC.

The chain has TRBV7-8 and TRBJ2-4; a possible D gene is TRBD1 (5 bases). CDR3 length: 13 amino acids. The germline V and J ends were trimmed by 1 base and 7 bases, with 8 bases remaining between them. Germline CDR1 SGHVS, CDR2 FQNEAQ. Written as DNA, the CDR3 is TGTGCCAGCAGCTTAGGATCAGGGAACATTCAGTACTTC. Translating gives CASSLGSGNIQYF.

The CDR3 protein is CASSADGVSGNTIYF. The CDR3 DNA is TGTGCCAGCAGTGCCGATGGTGTCTCTGGAAACACCATATATTTT. The chain joins TRBV9 to TRBJ1-3; D remains ambiguous. CDR3 length: 15 amino acids. Between the trimmed V and J ends, which lost 5 bases and 0 bases, there was a span of 12 bases. Per the germline V gene, CDR1 is SGDLS and CDR2 is YYNGEE. Full variable domain (outside the CDR3, taken from reference TRBV9 and TRBJ1-3): DSGVTQTPKHLITATGQRVTLRCSPRSGDLSVYWYQQSLDQGLQFLIQYYNGEERAKGNILERFSAQQFPDLHSELNLSSLELGDSALYFCASSADGVSGNTIYFGEGSWLTVV.

The V gene is TRBV13, the J gene TRBJ2-7; no clear D gene. Trimming took off 5 bases at V and 2 bases at J, with 4 bases between the two ends. Germline assignment: CDR1 PRHDT and CDR2 FYEKMQ (reference sequence). The CDR3 covers 11 residues. CDR3 nucleotide sequence: TGTGCCAGCAGCCCGGCCTACGAGCAGTACTTC. Residues: CASSPAYEQYF.

The rearrangement uses TRBV5-4 and TRBJ1-2; 9 bases are a match to TRBD1. After removal of 0 bases from V and 6 bases from J, the junction contained 0 bases not matched to a gene. The CDR3 sequence is 13 residues long. Germline lookup yields CDR1 SGHNT and CDR2 YYREEE (reference sequence). The CDR3 DNA follows: TGTGCCAGCAGCTTGGGGACAGGGGATGGCTACACCTTC. Its protein is CASSLGTGDGYTF.

V gene TRBV27 combines with J gene TRBJ1-2, with 9 positions matching TRBD1. Trimming took 6 bases from V and 7 from J; bases not matched to a gene: 9. The germline gives CDR1 MNHEY, CDR2 SMNVEV (reference sequence). This CDR3 has 14 residues. In DNA form, the CDR3 reads TGTGCCAGCAGGGTGGGACAGGGACGGGCTGGCTACACCTTC. Protein sequence: CASRVGQGRAGYTF.

The chain recombines TRBV27 with TRBJ2-1, with D perhaps given as TRBD1 or TRBD2 (6 bases each). The CDR3 runs 10 residues. The germline gives CDR1 MNHEY, CDR2 SMNVEV (reference sequence). For the CDR3, the DNA is TGTGGGACGGGGGCTGGAGAGCAGTTCTTC. Protein product: CGTGAGEQFF.

The V gene is TRBV13, the J gene TRBJ2-7, with unresolved D. With 8 bases removed from V and 5 bases from J, the gap between germline ends came to 19 bases. There are 14 residues in the CDR3. Germline loops: CDR1 PRHDT, CDR2 FYEKMQ (reference sequence). In DNA form, the CDR3 reads TGTGCCAGCCAGGCTAACCCCCTCGAAAACGAGCAGTACTTC. Encoded protein: CASQANPLENEQYF.

The J gene is TRBJ2-7, the V gene TRBV4-1; D is possibly TRBD2 (5 bases). This CDR3 has 14 residues. CDR1 is MGHRA and CDR2 is YSYEKL in the germline V gene. V shed 2 bases and J shed 5 bases, with 13 bases lying between them. This CDR3 is CASSQWTEANEQYF. The CDR3 nucleotides read TGCGCCAGCAGCCAATGGACTGAAGCGAACGAGCAGTACTTC.

The chain employs TRBV23-1 and TRBJ2-3; D gene ambiguous. TRBV23-1 is sorted into the ORF group, with uncertain function. There are 14 residues in the CDR3. Trimming removed 0 bases from V and 2 bases from J, with 6 bases in between. CDR3: CASSQSGSTDTQYF. For the CDR3, the DNA is TGCGCCAGCAGTCAATCGGGGTCCACAGATACGCAGTATTTT.

In this sample, this clone turned up once. The gene calls are TRBV6-5 and TRBJ1-6; 8 positions match TRBD1. The J segment lost 7 bases and the V segment lost 3 bases, leaving 5 bases of the junction unmatched. CDR1 and CDR2 (germline): MNHEY, SVGAGI. The CDR3 runs 15 residues. The chain's CDR3 is CASSYQTGGNSPLHF. Written as DNA, the CDR3 is TGTGCCAGCAGTTATCAAACAGGGGGGAATTCACCCCTCCACTTT.

Here the CDR3 DNA reads TGTGCCAGCAGCGCGACTAGCGGCACAGATACGCAGTATTTT. Translation: CASSATSGTDTQYF. V usage is TRBV7-7 and J usage is TRBJ2-3, with TRBD2 matching 8 bases. After removal of 5 bases from V and 1 base from J, the junction contained 2 bases not matched to a gene. Per the germline V gene, CDR1 is SSHAT and CDR2 is FNYEAQ (reference sequence). The CDR3 runs 14 residues.

This chain connects TRBV11-2 to TRBJ1-1; D is uncertain. This CDR3 region has 12 residues. Trimming left V 1 base short and J 5 bases short, with 5 bases between. Germline V gene data show CDR1 as SGHAT and CDR2 as FQNNGV. In DNA, the CDR3 is TGTGCCAGCAGCTTAGCCGGGACTGAAGCTTTCTTT. Translated: CASSLAGTEAFF.

DNA of the CDR3: TGTGCCAGCAGCTTAGCGCTAGCATTGGATACGCAGTATTTT. Translated: CASSLALALDTQYF. The chain has TRBV7-6 and TRBJ2-3; possibly TRBD2 for D (5 bases). Per germline, CDR1 SGHVS and CDR2 FNYEAQ. V lost 0 bases and J lost 6, with 10 bases in between. This CDR3 contains 14 residues. Together with reference TRBV7-6 and TRBJ2-3, the CDR3 gives the full variable domain: GAGVSQSPRYKVTKRGQDVALRCDPISGHVSLYWYRQALGQGPEFLTYFNYEAQQDKSGLPNDRFSAERPEGSISTLTIQRTEQRDSAMYRCASSLALALDTQYFGPGTRLTVL.

This clone appeared once. The chain has TRBV4-1 and TRBJ2-7; perhaps TRBD1 as D (6 bases). V lost 1 base and J 4 bases, leaving 11 bases between the germline ends. Per germline, CDR1 MGHRA and CDR2 YSYEKL. This CDR3 is 14 amino acids long. This CDR3 reads CASSQAARGYEQYF. The CDR3 coding sequence is TGCGCCAGCAGCCAAGCGGCCAGGGGTTACGAGCAGTACTTC.

V and J are TRBV9 and TRBJ1-1; D is unclear. The V gene lost 4 bases and the J gene lost 0 bases, with 10 bases spanning the gap. The CDR3 covers 14 residues. CDR1 and CDR2 (germline): SGDLS, YYNGEE. CDR3 protein: CASSILTVNTEAFF. CDR3 in DNA: TGTGCCAGCAGCATTCTTACAGTGAACACTGAAGCTTTCTTT.

This clone was detected a few times. V gene TRBV6-1 combines with J gene TRBJ1-1; perhaps TRBD1 as D (6 bases). V lost 1 base and J lost 11, with 14 bases in between. The germline V gene encodes CDR1 MNHNS and CDR2 SASEGT. The CDR3 sequence is 13 residues long. The CDR3 reads CASSEGAGAVAFF. CDR3 nucleotides: TGTGCCAGCAGTGAAGGGGCAGGGGCGGTGGCTTTCTTT.

In regard to this clone: Other DNA sequences in this sample translate to the same CDR3. The chain carries TRBV9 and TRBJ2-5; 8 bases agree with TRBD2. Germline V gene lookup returns CDR1 SGDLS and CDR2 YYNGEE. The length of the CDR3 is 15 residues. The V and J ends lost 2 bases and 5 bases, in that order; junction bases with no gene match: 8. Here the CDR3 DNA reads TGTGCCAGCAGCGTGGCCAGCGGGGGTTGGGAGACCCAGTACTTC. This translates into CASSVASGGWETQYF.

The chain joins TRBV20-1 to TRBJ1-1, with D uncertain. The ends were cut back, 6 bases at V and 8 bases at J, with 10 bases in the middle. Germline V gene lookup returns CDR1 DFQATT and CDR2 SNEGSKA (reference sequence). This CDR3 comprises 10 residues. CDR3 nucleotide sequence: TGCAGTGCCCTCAGCGGGGAAGCTTTCTTT. Translating it yields CSALSGEAFF.

V and J are TRBV19 and TRBJ2-7; possibly TRBD2 for D (5 bases). V lost 0 bases and J lost 3, with 9 bases in between. This CDR3 comprises 14 residues. Germline V gene lookup returns CDR1 LNHDA and CDR2 SQIVND (reference sequence). For the CDR3, the DNA is TGTGCCAGTAGTATAGACGGGAATAACTACGAGCAGTACTTC. Its protein is CASSIDGNNYEQYF.